This T cell receptor beta chain is from a study of blood T cell repertoires in COVID-19. Across the study: Sample material is recorded as cDNA or gDNA derived from T cells, B-cell-depleted T cells, or PBMCs.

Sequenced by immunoSEQ multiplex PCR; TCRdb stores in-frame clones only, minus some. The table includes approximately 200,000 clones, approximately 83% detected once. Germline CDR1 reads GTSNPN; CDR2 reads SVGIG (reference sequence). This CDR3 region has 14 residues. The ends were cut back, 0 bases at V and 7 bases at J, with 10 bases in the middle. Participant reports of clinical history set cohort assignment. The sample was PBMCs or T cells enriched from blood (not recorded which). This chain links TRBV30 with TRBJ1-6; D may be TRBD1 (6 bases). The sequence was obtained from a woman between 40 and 55 years old with acute COVID-19. The DNA for the CDR3 is TGTGCCTGGAGTGTACAGGGAACCAATTCACCCCTCCACTTT. As protein: CAWSVQGTNSPLHF.